What follows are 7 T cell receptor beta chains derived from one specimen sequenced in a study of early T cells in non-severe SARS-CoV-2 infection. Using its own MiXCR run on the 5' RACE reads, TCRdb lists one record per CDR3 protein. This table holds 35,000 to 50,000 distinct CDR3 sequences, 23% found once. The sequences come from whole blood, collected at baseline. These receptors originate from an adult who was a healthcare worker with PCR-confirmed SARS-CoV-2 infection or an uninfected control (not recorded which).

This clonotype was observed a handful of times. The V gene is TRBV29-1, the J gene TRBJ2-3; 7 nucleotides align to TRBD1. The junction had 8 bases not matched to a gene; V was cut back by 6 bases and J by 2 bases. The V gene's germline CDR1 is SQVTM and CDR2 ANQGSEA. CDR3 length: 14 residues. The CDR3 reads CSVAPGQLTDTQYF. In nucleotides, the CDR3 is TGCAGCGTGGCGCCGGGACAGCTCACAGATACGCAGTATTTT.

The V call is TRBV7-9, the J call TRBJ2-7, with 9 bases identical to TRBD1. The J segment lost 4 bases and the V segment lost 5 bases, leaving 9 bases of the junction unmatched. Germline lookup yields CDR1 SEHNR and CDR2 FQNEAQ (reference sequence). The CDR3 is 15 residues long. The CDR3 here is CASSAQGGQGYEQYF. The CDR3 coding sequence is TGTGCCAGCAGCGCGCAGGGGGGACAGGGATACGAGCAGTACTTC.

The chain couples TRBV20-1 to TRBJ2-6; D possibly matches TRBD1 or TRBD2 (7 bases each). Deletions cut 6 bases from V and 2 bases from J, with 17 bases between. The CDR3 totals 16 residues. Germline CDR1 DFQATT, CDR2 SNEGSKA (reference sequence). CDR3 bases: TGCAGTGCAGCGGGACAGCCCTTCGCTGGGGCCAACGTCCTGACTTTC. This gives the protein CSAAGQPFAGANVLTF.

The chain has TRBV5-5 and TRBJ1-5, with D unresolved. This CDR3 has 15 residues. The V end lost 1 base, the J end lost 0 bases, and 8 bases lay between the germline ends. Per the germline V gene, CDR1 is SGHKS and CDR2 is YYEKEE (reference sequence). This CDR3 reads CASSLNGDSNQPQHF. In nucleotides, the CDR3 is TGTGCCAGCAGCTTGAACGGGGATAGCAATCAGCCCCAGCATTTT.

The V call is TRBV29-1, the J call TRBJ1-3; the D is unclear. CDR3 length: 14 residues. The germline gives CDR1 SQVTM, CDR2 ANQGSEA. V shed 2 bases and J shed 0 bases, with 8 bases lying between them. CDR3: CSVERSDSGNTIYF. CDR3 DNA sequence: TGCAGCGTTGAAAGATCGGACTCTGGAAACACCATATATTTT.

This clonotype was seen only a few times. In DNA, the CDR3 is TGCGCCAGCAGCCTACCCTGGACAGAGACGAACACTGAAGCTTTCTTT. This sequence encodes CASSLPWTETNTEAFF. The chain couples TRBV5-1 to TRBJ1-1, with a weak D call TRBD1 (6 bases). V lost 4 bases and J 1 base, leaving 17 bases between the germline ends. The CDR3 spans 16 residues. Germline CDR1 is SGHRS and CDR2 is YFSETQ. Based on the CDR3 plus reference TRBV5-1 and TRBJ1-1, the full variable domain is KAGVTQTPRYLIKTRGQQVTLSCSPISGHRSVSWYQQTPGQGLQFLFEYFSETQRNKGNFPGRFSGRQFSNSRSEMNVSTLELGDSALYLCASSLPWTETNTEAFFGQGTRLTVV.

The V and J genes are TRBV5-1 and TRBJ2-7, with TRBD1 matching over 7 bases. This CDR3 spans 14 amino acids. V shed 3 bases, J shed 5 bases, and the junction held 8 bases outside the gene matches. The V gene's germline CDR1 is SGHRS and CDR2 YFSETQ. This chain's CDR3 is CASSSPDRNHEQYF. The CDR3 nucleotides are TGCGCCAGCAGCTCCCCGGACAGGAACCACGAGCAGTACTTC.